The rows below give T cell receptor beta chains drawn from one sample of a study of patients and donors after allogeneic stem cell transplantation. MiXCR was run by TCRdb on the RT-PCR reads, yielding one entry per CDR3 protein. The sample lists about 90,000 distinct CDR3 sequences, 40% to 60% occurring once. Sample: blood, either unsorted or a sorted T cell fraction (not recorded which). The receptors derive from a human donor who was either an allogeneic HSCT recipient or a stem cell or donor lymphocyte infusion donor (not recorded which). It is not recorded whose cells these are; they may come from a transplant donor. Both conserved end residues are part of each CDR3. D genes are given only for firm matches. Rows give clone size only sometimes, using once, few, many, or a class for an expanded clone.

clone size	D gene	V gene	J gene	CDR3 DNA	CDR3 protein
-	-	TRBV12-3/TRBV12-4	TRBJ2-1	TGTGCCAGCAGCCCCTTGACAGCTACCTACAATGAGCAGTTCTTC	CASSPLTATYNEQFF
-	TRBD2	TRBV3-1	TRBJ2-3	TGTGCCAGCAGCCAACACAGCGGGGTAGCGGGAAAGGATACGCAGTTTTTT	CASSQHSGVAGKDTQFF
-	-	TRBV29-1	TRBJ1-3	TGCAGCGTTACGACAGGCTCTGGAAACACCATATATTTT	CSVTTGSGNTIYF
-	-	TRBV4-3	TRBJ1-2	TGCGCCAGCAGCCAAGATAGGGAATATGGCTACACCTTC	CASSQDREYGYTF
-	TRBD1	TRBV12-3/TRBV12-4	TRBJ2-1	TGTGCCAGCAGTCCCGGACAGGGGAAGCAGTTCTTC	CASSPGQGKQFF
few	-	TRBV6-2/TRBV6-3	TRBJ1-2	TGTGCCAGCAGTTACCCGATGGTCGCGAATGGGGGCTACACCTTC	CASSYPMVANGGYTF
-	-	TRBV29-1	TRBJ1-2	TGCAGCGTTCGGCAAGGGGGCTACACCTTC	CSVRQGGYTF
-	-	TRBV15	TRBJ1-2	TGTGCCACCAGCAGAAGGGGGGGCCCCGAAAGTATCTACACCTTC	CATSRRGGPESIYTF
few	-	TRBV29-1	TRBJ1-1	TGCAGTGTGCCCCTGTTCGGTGTAAGCATGAACACTGAAGCTTTCTTT	CSVPLFGVSMNTEAFF
few	TRBD1	TRBV12-3/TRBV12-4	TRBJ1-1	TGTGCCAGCAGTCTCCTGACAGGGGCGGGGAACACTGAAGCTTTCTTT	CASSLLTGAGNTEAFF
-	-	TRBV2	TRBJ1-6	TGTGCCAGCAAGAGGGATAATTCACCCCTCCACTTT	CASKRDNSPLHF